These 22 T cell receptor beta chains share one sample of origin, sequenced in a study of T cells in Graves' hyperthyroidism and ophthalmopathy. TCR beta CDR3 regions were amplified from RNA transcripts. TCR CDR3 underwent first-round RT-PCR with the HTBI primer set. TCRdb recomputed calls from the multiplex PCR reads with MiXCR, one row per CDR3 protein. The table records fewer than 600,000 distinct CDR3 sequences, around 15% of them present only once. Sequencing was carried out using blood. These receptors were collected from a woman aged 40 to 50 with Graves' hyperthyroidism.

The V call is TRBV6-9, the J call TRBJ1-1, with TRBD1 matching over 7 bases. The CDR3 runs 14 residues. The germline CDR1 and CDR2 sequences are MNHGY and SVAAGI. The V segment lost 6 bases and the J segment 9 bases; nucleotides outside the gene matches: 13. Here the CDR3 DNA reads TGTGCCAGCAGCTACTCATCAGGGGGATCAAAAGCTTTCTTT. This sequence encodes CASSYSSGGSKAFF.

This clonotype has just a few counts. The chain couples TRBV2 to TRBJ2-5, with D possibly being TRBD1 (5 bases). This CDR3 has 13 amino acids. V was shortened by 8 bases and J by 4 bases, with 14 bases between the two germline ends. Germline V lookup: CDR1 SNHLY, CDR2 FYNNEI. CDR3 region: CASLGQGRETQYF. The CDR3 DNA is TGTGCCAGCCTGGGTCAGGGAAGAGAGACCCAGTACTTC. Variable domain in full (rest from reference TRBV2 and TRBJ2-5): EPEVTQTPSHQVTQMGQEVILRCVPISNHLYFYWYRQILGQKVEFLVSFYNNEISEKSEIFDDQFSVERPDGSNFTLKIRSTKLEDSAMYFCASLGQGRETQYFGPGTRLLVL.

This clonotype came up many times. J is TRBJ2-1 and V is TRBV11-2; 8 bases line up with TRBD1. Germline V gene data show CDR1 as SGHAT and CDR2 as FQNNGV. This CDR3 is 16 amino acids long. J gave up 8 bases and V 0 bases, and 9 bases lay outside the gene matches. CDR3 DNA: TGTGCCAGCAGCTTAGACCGGTGGACAGGGAACGATGAGCAGTTCTTC. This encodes CASSLDRWTGNDEQFF.

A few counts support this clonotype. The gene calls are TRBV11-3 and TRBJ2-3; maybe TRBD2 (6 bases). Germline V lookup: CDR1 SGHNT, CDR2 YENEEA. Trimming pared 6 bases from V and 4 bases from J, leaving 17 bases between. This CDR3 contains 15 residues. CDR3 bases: TGTGCCAGCAGTCCTCCGGGGGTAGACCCAGATACGCAGTATTTT. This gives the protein CASSPPGVDPDTQYF. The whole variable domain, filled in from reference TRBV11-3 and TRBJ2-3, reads EAGVVQSPRYKIIEKKQPVAFWCNPISGHNTLYWYLQNLGQGPELLIRYENEEAVDDSQLPKDRFSAERLKGVDSTLKIQPAELGDSAVYLCASSPPGVDPDTQYFGPGTRLTVL.

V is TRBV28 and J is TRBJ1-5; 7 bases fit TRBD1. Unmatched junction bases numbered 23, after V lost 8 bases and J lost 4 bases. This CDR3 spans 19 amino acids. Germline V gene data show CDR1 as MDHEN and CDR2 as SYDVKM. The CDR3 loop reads CASREGAGQPQAFNQPQHF. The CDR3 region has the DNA TGTGCCAGCCGTGAGGGGGCGGGACAGCCTCAAGCATTTAATCAGCCCCAGCATTTT. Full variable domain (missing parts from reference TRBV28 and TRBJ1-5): DVKVTQSSRYLVKRTGEKVFLECVQDMDHENMFWYRQDPGLGLRLIYFSYDVKMKEKGDIPEGYSVSREKKERFSLILESASTNQTSMYLCASREGAGQPQAFNQPQHFGDGTRLSIL.

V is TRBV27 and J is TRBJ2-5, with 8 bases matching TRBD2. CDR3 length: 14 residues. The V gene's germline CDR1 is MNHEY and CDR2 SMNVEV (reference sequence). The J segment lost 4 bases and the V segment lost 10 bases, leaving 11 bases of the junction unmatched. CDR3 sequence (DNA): TGTGCCACCAGGCAGGGTGCGGGAGGAGAGACCCAGTACTTC. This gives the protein CATRQGAGGETQYF.

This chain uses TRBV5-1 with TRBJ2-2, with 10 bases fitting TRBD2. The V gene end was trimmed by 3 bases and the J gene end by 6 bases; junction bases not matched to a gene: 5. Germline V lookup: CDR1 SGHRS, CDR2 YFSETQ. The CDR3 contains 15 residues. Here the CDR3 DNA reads TGCGCCAGCAGCTGGGCTCTAGCGGGAGCCGGGGAGCTGTTTTTT. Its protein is CASSWALAGAGELFF.

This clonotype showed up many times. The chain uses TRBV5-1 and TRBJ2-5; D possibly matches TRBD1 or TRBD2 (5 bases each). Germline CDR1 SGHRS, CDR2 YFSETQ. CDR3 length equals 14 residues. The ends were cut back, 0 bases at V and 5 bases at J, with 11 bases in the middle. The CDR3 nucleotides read TGCGCCAGCAGCTTGGGGAAAGGGACGGAGACCCAGTACTTC. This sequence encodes CASSLGKGTETQYF.

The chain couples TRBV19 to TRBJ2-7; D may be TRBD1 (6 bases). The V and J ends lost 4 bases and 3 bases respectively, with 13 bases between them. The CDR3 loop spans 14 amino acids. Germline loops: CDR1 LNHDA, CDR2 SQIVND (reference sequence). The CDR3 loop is CASSRRDIDYEQYF. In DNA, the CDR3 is TGTGCCAGTAGTAGAAGGGACATAGACTACGAGCAGTACTTC. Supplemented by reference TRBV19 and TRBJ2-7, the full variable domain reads DGGITQSPKYLFRKEGQNVTLSCEQNLNHDAMYWYRQDPGQGLRLIYYSQIVNDFQKGDIAEGYSVSREKKESFPLTVTSAQKNPTAFYLCASSRRDIDYEQYFGPGTRLTVT.

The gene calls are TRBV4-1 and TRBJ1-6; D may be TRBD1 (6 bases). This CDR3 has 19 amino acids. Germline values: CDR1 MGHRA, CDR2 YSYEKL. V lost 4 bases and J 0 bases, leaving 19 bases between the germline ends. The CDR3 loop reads CASSLYGGGLSSYNSPLHF. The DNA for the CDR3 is TGCGCCAGCAGCCTATACGGGGGGGGGCTCAGCTCCTATAATTCACCCCTCCACTTT.

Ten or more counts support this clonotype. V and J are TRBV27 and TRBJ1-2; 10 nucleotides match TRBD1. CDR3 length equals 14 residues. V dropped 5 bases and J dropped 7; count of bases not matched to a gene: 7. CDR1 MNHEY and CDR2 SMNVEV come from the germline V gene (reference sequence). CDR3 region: CASSRGQGTGGYTF. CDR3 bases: TGTGCCAGCAGTAGGGGACAGGGGACTGGTGGCTACACCTTC.

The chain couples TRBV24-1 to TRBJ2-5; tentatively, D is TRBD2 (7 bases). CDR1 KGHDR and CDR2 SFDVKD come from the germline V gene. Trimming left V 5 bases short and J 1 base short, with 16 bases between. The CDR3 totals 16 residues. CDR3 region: CATSGGRGIFQETQYF. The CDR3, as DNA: TGTGCCACCAGTGGGGGGCGGGGGATATTCCAAGAGACCCAGTACTTC.

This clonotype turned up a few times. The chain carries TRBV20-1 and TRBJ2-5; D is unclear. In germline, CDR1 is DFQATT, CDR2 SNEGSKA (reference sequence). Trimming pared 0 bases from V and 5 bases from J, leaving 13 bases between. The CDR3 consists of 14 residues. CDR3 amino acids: CSARDFGRLETQYF. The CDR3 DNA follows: TGCAGTGCTAGAGATTTCGGTCGCCTGGAGACCCAGTACTTC.

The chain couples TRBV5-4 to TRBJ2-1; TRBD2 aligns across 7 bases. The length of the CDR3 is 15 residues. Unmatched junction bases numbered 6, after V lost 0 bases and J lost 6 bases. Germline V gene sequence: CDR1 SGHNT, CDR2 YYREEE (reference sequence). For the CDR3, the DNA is TGTGCCAGCAGCTTGGAACTAGCGAAAGGCAATGAGCAGTTCTTC. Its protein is CASSLELAKGNEQFF. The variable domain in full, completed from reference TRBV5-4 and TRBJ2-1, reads ETGVTQSPTHLIKTRGQQVTLRCSSQSGHNTVSWYQQALGQGPQFIFQYYREEENGRGNFPPRFSGLQFPNYSSELNVNALELDDSALYLCASSLELAKGNEQFFGPGTRLTVL.

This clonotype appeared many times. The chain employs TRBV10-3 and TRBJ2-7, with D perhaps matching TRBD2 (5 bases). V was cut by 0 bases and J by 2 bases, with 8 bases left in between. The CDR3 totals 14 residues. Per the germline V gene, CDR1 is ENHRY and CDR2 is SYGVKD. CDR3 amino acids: CAISESGLTYEQYF. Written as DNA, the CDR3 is TGTGCCATCAGTGAGTCTGGACTGACCTACGAGCAGTACTTC.

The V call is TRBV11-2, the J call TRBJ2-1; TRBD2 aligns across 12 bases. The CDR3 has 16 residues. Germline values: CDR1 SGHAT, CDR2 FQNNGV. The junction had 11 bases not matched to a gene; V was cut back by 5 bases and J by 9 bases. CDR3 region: CASSRLELAGGGEQFF. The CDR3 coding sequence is TGTGCCAGCAGCCGTTTAGAGCTAGCGGGAGGGGGTGAGCAGTTCTTC.

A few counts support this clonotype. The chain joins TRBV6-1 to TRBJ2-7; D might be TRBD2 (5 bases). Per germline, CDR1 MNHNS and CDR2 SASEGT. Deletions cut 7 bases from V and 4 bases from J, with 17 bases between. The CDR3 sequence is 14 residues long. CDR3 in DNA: TGTGCCAGCACCCCCGGGAATCCCCCTTACGAGCAGTACTTC. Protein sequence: CASTPGNPPYEQYF.

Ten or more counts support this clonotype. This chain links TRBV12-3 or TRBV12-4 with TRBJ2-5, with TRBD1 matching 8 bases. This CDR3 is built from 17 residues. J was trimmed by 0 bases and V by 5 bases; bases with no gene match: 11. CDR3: CASSPSDRGPDQETQYF. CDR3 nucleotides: TGTGCCAGCAGTCCCTCAGACAGGGGACCGGACCAAGAGACCCAGTACTTC.

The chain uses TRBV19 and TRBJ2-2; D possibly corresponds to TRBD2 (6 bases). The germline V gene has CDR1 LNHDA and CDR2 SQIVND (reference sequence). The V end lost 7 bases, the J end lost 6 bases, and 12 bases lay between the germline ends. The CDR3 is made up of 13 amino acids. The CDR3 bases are TGTGCCAGTACCCCTGCGGGACCCGGGGAGCTGTTTTTT. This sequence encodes CASTPAGPGELFF.

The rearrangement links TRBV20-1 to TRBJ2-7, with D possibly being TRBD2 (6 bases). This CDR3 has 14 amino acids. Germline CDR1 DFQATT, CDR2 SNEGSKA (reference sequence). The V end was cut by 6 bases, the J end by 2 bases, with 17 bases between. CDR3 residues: CSAPGTGGAYEQYF. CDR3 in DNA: TGCAGTGCGCCCGGGACTGGCGGGGCCTACGAGCAGTACTTC.

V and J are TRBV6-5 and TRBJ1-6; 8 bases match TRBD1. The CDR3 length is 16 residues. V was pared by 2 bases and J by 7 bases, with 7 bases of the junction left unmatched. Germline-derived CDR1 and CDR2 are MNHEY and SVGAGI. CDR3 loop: CASSYGQGAQNSPLHF. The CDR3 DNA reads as TGTGCCAGCAGTTACGGGCAGGGGGCGCAGAATTCACCCCTCCACTTT.

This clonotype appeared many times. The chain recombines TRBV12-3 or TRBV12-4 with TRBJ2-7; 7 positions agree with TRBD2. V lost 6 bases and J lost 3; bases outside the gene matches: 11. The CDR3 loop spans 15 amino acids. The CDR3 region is CASSYLGGSNYEQYF. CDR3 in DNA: TGTGCCAGCAGCTATCTGGGCGGGAGCAACTACGAGCAGTACTTC.